Presented here are 9 T cell receptor beta chains from one specimen sequenced in a study of blood T cell repertoires in COVID-19. TCRdb's copy holds only in-frame clones and misses some; the assay was immunoSEQ multiplex PCR. Of about 250,000 clones in the sample, 70% to 90% were seen once. Sequenced input: peripheral blood. The receptors derive from a man in his late teens or twenties with active or convalescent COVID-19.

This chain links TRBV14 with TRBJ1-1; perhaps TRBD1 as D (5 bases). V was shortened by 3 bases and J by 5 bases, with 19 bases between the two germline ends. Germline assignment: CDR1 SGHDN and CDR2 FVKESK. There are 16 residues in the CDR3. In DNA form, the CDR3 reads TGTGCCAGCAGCCAGAGAGCAGGGCAGGGAGGTACTGAAGCTTTCTTT. Its protein is CASSQRAGQGGTEAFF.

This sequence joins TRBV6-2 or TRBV6-3 and TRBJ1-5; D gene uncertain. Trimming stripped 5 bases from V and 0 bases from J, with 8 bases between. Germline values: CDR1 MNHEY, CDR2 SVGEGT. CDR3 length: 14 residues. The DNA of the CDR3 is TGTGCCAGCAGTCTAGTAGGTAGCAATCAGCCCCAGCATTTT. Translated, it gives CASSLVGSNQPQHF.

This chain uses TRBV19 with TRBJ1-2; D might be TRBD1 (5 bases). CDR1 and CDR2 (germline): LNHDA, SQIVND (reference sequence). The CDR3 loop spans 14 amino acids. The V end lost 7 bases, the J end lost 0 bases, and 12 bases lay between the germline ends. CDR3 in DNA: TGTGCCAGTATAGGGGCAGGAGCTAACTATGGCTACACCTTC. Its translation is CASIGAGANYGYTF. Variable domain in full (rest from reference TRBV19 and TRBJ1-2): DGGITQSPKYLFRKEGQNVTLSCEQNLNHDAMYWYRQDPGQGLRLIYYSQIVNDFQKGDIAEGYSVSREKKESFPLTVTSAQKNPTAFYLCASIGAGANYGYTFGSGTRLTVV.

The chain is built from TRBV7-2 and TRBJ2-5, with TRBD1 matching over 7 bases. Unmatched junction bases numbered 6, after V lost 5 bases and J lost 3 bases. Germline loops: CDR1 SGHTA, CDR2 FQGNSA. CDR3 size: 14 residues. The CDR3 here is CASSPNRGKETQYF. The DNA of the CDR3 is TGTGCCAGCAGCCCGAACAGGGGAAAAGAGACCCAGTACTTC.

This chain links TRBV5-1 with TRBJ2-2, with 7 nucleotides matching TRBD2. The CDR3 extends over 15 amino acids. V lost 4 bases, J lost 4 bases, and 7 bases stayed unmatched. The germline CDR1 and CDR2 sequences are SGHRS and YFSETQ. The CDR3: CASSPGTGGTGELFF. In DNA, the CDR3 is TGCGCCAGCAGCCCCGGGACGGGGGGCACCGGGGAGCTGTTTTTT.

Here the CDR3 reads CASTPGSGGGYEQYF. The DNA for the CDR3 is TGTGCCAGTACCCCAGGGTCGGGGGGCGGTTACGAGCAGTACTTC. The chain employs TRBV19 and TRBJ2-7; a weak D match, TRBD2 (7 bases). V was clipped by 7 bases and J by 4 bases, with 20 bases between them. The CDR3 loop spans 15 amino acids. CDR1 and CDR2 (germline): LNHDA, SQIVND (reference sequence).

The chain uses TRBV23-1 and TRBJ1-1, with TRBD1 as a possible D gene (5 bases). TRBV23-1 is reported as an ORF; its role is uncertain. Trimming cost V 7 bases and J 1 base, with 13 bases left between them. The CDR3 contains 14 residues. The CDR3, as DNA: TGCGCCAGCATTGTGGGGCCTCCGAACACTGAAGCTTTCTTT. This codes for CASIVGPPNTEAFF.

This rearrangement joins TRBV12-5 to TRBJ2-5; 13 bases line up with TRBD2. The CDR3 length is 15 residues. CDR1 is LGHNT and CDR2 is FRNRAP in the germline V gene. V was pared by 1 base and J by 4 bases, with 0 bases of the junction left unmatched. For the CDR3, the DNA is TGTGCTAGTGGTTTGGGACTAGCGGGAGGAGAGACCCAGTACTTC. This encodes CASGLGLAGGETQYF.

The chain has TRBV5-5 and TRBJ1-5, with D perhaps matching TRBD1 (5 bases). This CDR3 has 14 amino acids. CDR1 and CDR2 (germline): SGHKS, YYEKEE (reference sequence). V lost 4 bases, J lost 0 bases, and 8 bases lay in between. DNA of the CDR3: TGTGCCAGCAGCAAGACAGCTAGCAATCAGCCCCAGCATTTT. Translating gives CASSKTASNQPQHF.